The 22 T cell receptor beta chains below all came from one sample that was sequenced in a study of T cells in Graves' hyperthyroidism and ophthalmopathy (dated by TCRdb to the late 2010s). Library method: multiplex PCR. These reads were obtained on an Illumina HiSeq 2000. The TCR beta CDR3 regions were amplified from the RNA transcripts. The TCR CDR3 was subjected to a first round of RT-PCR using the HTBI primer set and the Qiagen OneStep RT-PCR kit. Using fastp at Q25 and MiXCR, TCRdb reprocessed the public reads and kept productive beta chains. Records with the same CDR3 protein are collapsed into one entry carrying the most frequent genes and DNA. This sample holds approximately 420,000 distinct CDR3 sequences; 12% to 15% were observed only once. The ten biggest clones cover 5% to 6% of the sample. The specimen was blood. These receptors were obtained from a woman aged 18-29 years with Graves' hyperthyroidism.

The V call is TRBV9, the J call TRBJ2-1; 9 bases are shared with TRBD2. V was clipped by 0 bases and J by 7 bases; unmatched bases: 8. CDR1 is SGDLS and CDR2 is YYNGEE in the germline V gene. CDR3 size: 16 residues. Here the CDR3 DNA reads TGTGCCAGCAGCGTAGGGGGCGGGAGGGGTGATAATGAGCAGTTCTTC. It encodes CASSVGGGRGDNEQFF.

Only one count was recorded for this clonotype. The V gene is TRBV19, the J gene TRBJ2-3, with a tentative D call TRBD2 (6 bases). CDR3 size: 16 residues. The V gene lost 3 bases and the J gene lost 2 bases, with 15 bases spanning the gap. Germline V gives CDR1 LNHDA, CDR2 SQIVND (reference sequence). The CDR3 DNA follows: TGTGCCAGTAGTATGTCGGCGGGGTCCCTCACAGATACGCAGTATTTT. This translates into CASSMSAGSLTDTQYF. Based on the CDR3 plus reference TRBV19 and TRBJ2-3, the full variable domain is DGGITQSPKYLFRKEGQNVTLSCEQNLNHDAMYWYRQDPGQGLRLIYYSQIVNDFQKGDIAEGYSVSREKKESFPLTVTSAQKNPTAFYLCASSMSAGSLTDTQYFGPGTRLTVL.

At least ten counts were recorded for this clonotype. The chain uses TRBV5-5 and TRBJ1-5, with no clear D. V was cut by 0 bases and J by 3 bases, with 13 bases left in between. This CDR3 has 16 amino acids. Germline V gene sequence: CDR1 SGHKS, CDR2 YYEKEE (reference sequence). The CDR3: CASSLEYEIYNQPQHF. CDR3 in DNA: TGTGCCAGCAGCTTGGAGTACGAAATTTACAATCAGCCCCAGCATTTT.

This clonotype showed up just once. The rearrangement joins TRBV3-1 to TRBJ2-2; D possibly corresponds to TRBD2 (6 bases). Germline values: CDR1 LGHDT, CDR2 YNNKEL (reference sequence). The CDR3 is made up of 18 amino acids. V dropped 0 bases and J dropped 5 bases, with 19 bases sitting between them. CDR3 sequence reads: CASSQDRMRGVETGELFF. Here the CDR3 DNA reads TGTGCCAGCAGCCAAGATCGAATGCGGGGAGTTGAAACCGGGGAGCTGTTTTTT.

This clonotype was counted ten times or more. The V and J genes are TRBV18 and TRBJ1-3; D gene ambiguous. The CDR3 consists of 14 residues. V lost 2 bases and J 0 bases, leaving 5 bases between the germline ends. Per the germline V gene, CDR1 is KGHSH and CDR2 is LQKENI. The CDR3, as DNA: TGTGCCAGCTCACCATCAGTCTCTGGAAACACCATATATTTT. This codes for CASSPSVSGNTIYF.

On this clonotype itself: Since a much larger clone is just one base distant, this may be a read error. The V call is TRBV20-1, the J call TRBJ2-7, with 8 bases that match TRBD2. CDR1 is DFQATT, CDR2 SNEGSKA, per germline (reference sequence). CDR3 length equals 15 residues. CDR3 amino acids: CSAREASGSLYEQCF. CDR3 nucleotide sequence: TGCAGTGCTAGGGAAGCGAGCGGGAGTCTGTACGAGCAGTGCTTC.

This clonotype was found many times. The chain uses TRBV7-3 and TRBJ2-5, with TRBD2 matching 12 bases. V trimming: 3 bases; J trimming: 6 bases; junction bases outside the gene matches: 5. The CDR3 is 15 amino acids. CDR1 and CDR2 (germline): SGHTA, FQGTGA. CDR3 region: CASSFLAGGLKTQYF. The CDR3 coding sequence is TGTGCCAGCAGCTTCCTAGCGGGAGGGCTGAAGACCCAGTACTTC.

The table lists this clonotype with many counts. The DNA for the CDR3 is TGTGCCAGCCGTCGCGGGGGCGACACCGGGGAGCTGTTTTTT. Translating gives CASRRGGDTGELFF. The chain couples TRBV7-2 to TRBJ2-2; D is possibly TRBD2 (7 bases). Trimming shortened V by 8 bases and J by 3 bases, and 13 bases separated the two germline ends. The V gene's germline CDR1 is SGHTA and CDR2 FQGNSA. The CDR3 spans 14 residues.

The chain recombines TRBV28 with TRBJ1-2, with 9 bases that match TRBD1. Germline V gene lookup returns CDR1 MDHEN and CDR2 SYDVKM. The trim removed 6 bases at V and 4 bases at J, leaving 9 bases unmatched. CDR3 length: 15 residues. CDR3 sequence (DNA): TGTGCCAGCAGCCAAGGACAGGGGATGGGCTATGGCTACACCTTC. Translated, it gives CASSQGQGMGYGYTF.

V gene TRBV6-2 or TRBV6-3 combines with J gene TRBJ2-7, with TRBD1 identical over 12 bases. The CDR3 extends over 18 amino acids. The V gene's germline CDR1 is MNHEY and CDR2 SVGEGT. V gave up 4 bases and J gave up 0 bases; unmatched junction bases: 10. This chain's CDR3 is CASSCRGQGAIDSYEQYF. DNA of the CDR3: TGTGCCAGCAGTTGCCGGGGACAGGGGGCGATTGACTCCTACGAGCAGTACTTC.

In this sample, this clonotype turned up many times. CDR3 sequence: CASSETGLGLYNEQFF. The CDR3 DNA sequence: TGTGCCAGCAGCGAGACAGGGTTGGGCCTCTACAATGAGCAGTTCTTC. This chain connects TRBV7-9 to TRBJ2-1; 7 positions agree with TRBD1. CDR1 and CDR2 from the germline V gene are SEHNR and FQNEAQ (reference sequence). J gave up 3 bases and V 5 bases, and 10 bases lay outside the gene matches. The CDR3 loop spans 16 amino acids.

This clonotype was seen more than once but under ten times. V gene TRBV28 combines with J gene TRBJ1-5; the D gene is possibly TRBD1 (6 bases). The V end lost 5 bases, the J end lost 7 bases, and 9 bases lay between the germline ends. CDR3 length equals 12 residues. Germline V gives CDR1 MDHEN, CDR2 SYDVKM. CDR3 region: CASSLQGQPQHF. CDR3 bases: TGTGCCAGCAGTCTACAGGGACAGCCCCAGCATTTT.

A word on this clonotype: Its ends do not fully match the called genes, so a read error is possible. The J gene is TRBJ1-1, the V gene TRBV6-1; unclear D gene. Germline loops: CDR1 MNHNS, CDR2 SASEGT. The CDR3 is 12 amino acids. CDR3 loop: CATSFANIEAFF. In nucleotides, the CDR3 is TGTGCCACCTCTTTCGCGAACATTGAAGCTTTCTTT.

The table lists this clonotype with a few counts. The chain has TRBV27 and TRBJ2-3; 8 bases are shared with TRBD2. The CDR3 contains 15 residues. V lost 5 bases to trimming and J lost 4 bases; unmatched junction nucleotides: 8. Looked up from germline, CDR1 is MNHEY and CDR2 is SMNVEV (reference sequence). The CDR3 DNA sequence: TGTGCCAGCAGTATACTCGGACTAGCTTCAGATACGCAGTATTTT. It is translated as CASSILGLASDTQYF.

This clonotype has more than one count but fewer than ten. The rearrangement uses TRBV5-1 and TRBJ2-5; TRBD1 agrees at 9 bases. V dropped 4 bases and J dropped 5; count of bases not matched to a gene: 9. This CDR3 is built from 15 residues. Germline V gives CDR1 SGHRS, CDR2 YFSETQ. The CDR3 DNA follows: TGCGCCAGCAGCCAAATGGGGACAGGGAAGGAGACCCAGTACTTC. It encodes CASSQMGTGKETQYF.

This clonotype was observed many times. This sequence joins TRBV28 and TRBJ2-7; no firm D call. CDR1 MDHEN and CDR2 SYDVKM come from the germline V gene. V lost 3 bases and J lost 7, with 10 bases in between. The CDR3 contains 12 residues. The CDR3 DNA reads TGTGCCAGCAGTTTGTCAGAGAGTGAGCAGTACTTC. It yields the protein CASSLSESEQYF.

V gene TRBV9 combines with J gene TRBJ1-3, with D unclear. V lost 3 bases and J lost 0, with 10 bases in between. The CDR3 runs 15 residues. Germline V lookup: CDR1 SGDLS, CDR2 YYNGEE. The CDR3 region has the DNA TGTGCCAGCAGCGGGATGCGGGGCTCTGGAAACACCATATATTTT. Its protein product is CASSGMRGSGNTIYF.

This rearrangement joins TRBV5-1 to TRBJ2-5; the match to TRBD2 covers 10 bases. The CDR3 extends over 16 amino acids. The germline gives CDR1 SGHRS, CDR2 YFSETQ. J lost 3 bases, V lost 4 bases, and 9 bases had no gene match. For the CDR3, the DNA is TGCGCCAGCAGCAGCTTAGCGGGAGGCGGCAAAGAGACCCAGTACTTC. Amino acids: CASSSLAGGGKETQYF.

This clonotype has only a few counts. The CDR3 spells CASSPEGVTGELFF. CDR3 nucleotide sequence: TGCGCCAGCAGCCCGGAGGGGGTTACCGGGGAGCTGTTTTTT. The chain carries TRBV5-1 and TRBJ2-2; D may correspond to TRBD1 or TRBD2 (6 bases each). The CDR3 has 14 amino acids. The germline V and J ends were trimmed by 4 bases and 5 bases, with 12 bases remaining between them. The germline V gene has CDR1 SGHRS and CDR2 YFSETQ.

The sample holds many counts of this clonotype. The chain joins TRBV7-9 to TRBJ2-5; D gene ambiguous. This CDR3 is 13 amino acids long. Looked up from germline, CDR1 is SEHNR and CDR2 is FQNEAQ (reference sequence). V was cut by 2 bases and J by 3 bases, with 7 bases left in between. CDR3 sequence reads: CASSLMSKETQYF. The CDR3 coding sequence is TGTGCCAGCAGCTTAATGTCCAAAGAGACCCAGTACTTC.

As concerns this clonotype: A clone one base away is much larger, so this may be a read error. The V and J genes are TRBV30 and TRBJ2-1; 8 bases are shared with TRBD2. The CDR3 contains 16 residues. The germline V gene has CDR1 GTSNPN and CDR2 SVGIG (reference sequence). The CDR3 here is CAWNRARTSSNNEQLF. The CDR3 DNA sequence: TGTGCCTGGAACAGGGCGAGGACTAGCTCAAACAATGAGCAGCTCTTC.

This clonotype was recorded many times. This chain joins TRBV5-1 and TRBJ2-7; weak D call: TRBD1 (5 bases). CDR3 length equals 15 residues. V lost 1 base to trimming and J lost 0 bases, with 11 bases between them. The germline gives CDR1 SGHRS, CDR2 YFSETQ. The CDR3 sequence: CASSLLDSSSYEQYF. The DNA for the CDR3 is TGCGCCAGCAGCTTGTTAGACAGTAGCTCCTACGAGCAGTACTTC.